This record concerns one T cell receptor beta chain sequence. The data are from a study of T cell clones after liver transplantation. In germline, CDR1 is MNHEY, CDR2 SMNVEV (reference sequence). With 8 bases clipped from V and 1 base from J, the junction kept 6 bases outside the gene matches. This CDR3 is 14 amino acids long. CD3+CD4+ and CD3+CD8+ cells were FACS-sorted from thawed unstimulated PBMCs. Assay: immunoSEQ multiplex PCR; the TCRdb copy retains only in-frame clones and omits some. This sample yields around 43,000 clones, of which about 86% are seen a single time; roughly 2.7% belongs to the top ten.

The sample was CD4+ T cells from blood, taken 24 months after liver transplant. This receptor was obtained from a human patient who received a liver transplant. Some T cells may trace back to the graft donor. This rearrangement joins TRBV27 to TRBJ1-1; 8 bases are a match to TRBD1. DNA for the CDR3: TGTGCCAGCGGGGGGACAGGAGCGAACACTGAAGCTTTCTTT. This translates into CASGGTGANTEAFF.